The next 32 T cell receptor beta chains were all read from a single sample in a study of molecular identifiers for immune sequencing clone quantification. Via MiXCR, TCRdb re-called the PCR reads, giving one row per CDR3 protein. The repertoire holds about 510,000 distinct CDR3 sequences, with about a fifth as singletons. The sequenced sample was naive CD8+ T cells from blood, with Jurkat cell RNA spiked in. As for subset: FACS-sorted CD8+CD4-CCR7+CD45RA+ naive T cells. Every receptor here comes from a human donor in good health. Some libraries in this study had Jurkat cell RNA spiked in.

This clonotype was counted between two and nine times. J is TRBJ2-7 and V is TRBV20-1; 11 nucleotides line up with TRBD2. Losses at the gene ends were 0 bases for V and 0 bases for J; bases not matched to a gene: 4. Germline V gene sequence: CDR1 DFQATT, CDR2 SNEGSKA (reference sequence). The CDR3 runs 16 residues. CDR3 amino acids: CSAREVAGGNSYEQYF. Written as DNA, the CDR3 is TGCAGTGCTAGAGAGGTAGCGGGGGGGAACTCCTACGAGCAGTACTTC.

The V call is TRBV9, the J call TRBJ2-5; D remains ambiguous. Germline lookup yields CDR1 SGDLS and CDR2 YYNGEE. Trimming pared 0 bases from V and 0 bases from J, leaving 6 bases between. The CDR3 is 14 residues long. CDR3 in DNA: TGTGCCAGCAGCGTAGGCAGGAACCAAGAGACCCAGTACTTC. Protein: CASSVGRNQETQYF.

The V and J genes are TRBV18 and TRBJ2-7; D gene uncertain. The CDR3 loop spans 16 amino acids. V shed 4 bases and J shed 7 bases, with 23 bases lying between them. Germline V lookup: CDR1 KGHSH, CDR2 LQKENI. CDR3 DNA sequence: TGTGCCAGCTCACTCGCCAAGTGGCCCCCCCGTGAGGAGCAGTACTTC. Amino acid sequence: CASSLAKWPPREEQYF.

The table lists this clonotype with many counts. The chain links TRBV6-6 to TRBJ1-2, with 8 bases that match TRBD1. V dropped 3 bases and J dropped 6; count of bases not matched to a gene: 9. From germline, CDR1 is MNHNY and CDR2 SVGAGI (reference sequence). The CDR3 is 15 amino acids. The CDR3 is CASSYVTGGVNGYTF. The CDR3 coding sequence is TGTGCCAGCAGTTATGTCACAGGGGGGGTGAATGGCTACACCTTC.

The CDR3 protein is CASSLVQGVYEQYF. In DNA, the CDR3 is TGTGCCAGCAGCTTGGTCCAGGGGGTCTACGAGCAGTACTTC. The rearrangement joins TRBV5-6 to TRBJ2-7, with 7 bases matching TRBD1. The CDR3 has 14 residues. CDR1 and CDR2 (germline): SGHDT, YYEEEE. J gave up 3 bases and V 0 bases, and 3 bases lay outside the gene matches. The variable domain in full, completed from reference TRBV5-6 and TRBJ2-7, reads DAGVTQSPTHLIKTRGQQVTLRCSPKSGHDTVSWYQQALGQGPQFIFQYYEEEERQRGNFPDRFSGHQFPNYSSELNVNALLLGDSALYLCASSLVQGVYEQYFGPGTRLTVT.

J is TRBJ1-1 and V is TRBV24-1, with D tentatively TRBD1 (5 bases). The germline CDR1 and CDR2 sequences are KGHDR and SFDVKD. V was pared by 4 bases and J by 5 bases, with 10 bases between. CDR3 length equals 13 residues. Written as DNA, the CDR3 is TGTGCCACCAGTGAAGGGGTCGGGACTGAAGCTTTCTTT. Amino acid sequence: CATSEGVGTEAFF.

The chain combines TRBV10-2 with TRBJ2-7, with 10 bases aligning to TRBD1. Germline trimming cut 10 bases from V and 2 bases from J; bases unmatched to any gene: 5. The CDR3 spans 13 residues. CDR1 is WSHSY and CDR2 is SAAADI in the germline V gene. Here the CDR3 reads CATWTGGTYEQYF. The CDR3 nucleotides read TGCGCCACCTGGACAGGGGGTACCTACGAGCAGTACTTC.

This clonotype occurred a few times. The gene calls are TRBV10-3 and TRBJ1-2; 8 nucleotides match TRBD1. Germline lookup yields CDR1 ENHRY and CDR2 SYGVKD. The CDR3 has 15 residues. V shed 3 bases and J 1 base; nucleotides not matched to a gene: 4. CDR3 DNA sequence: TGTGCCATCAGTGAAACAGGGGGATTTAACTATGGCTACACCTTC. The encoded protein is CAISETGGFNYGYTF.

The chain is built from TRBV7-9 and TRBJ1-1; a possible D gene is TRBD1 (6 bases). Trimming left V 4 bases short and J 3 bases short, with 12 bases between. This CDR3 spans 14 amino acids. Germline V gene data show CDR1 as SEHNR and CDR2 as FQNEAQ (reference sequence). The CDR3 bases are TGTGCCAGCAGCTCAACAGGGTGGGACACTGAAGCTTTCTTT. As protein: CASSSTGWDTEAFF.

This clonotype was found once. Given a much more abundant clone one base away, this may be a read error. The chain couples TRBV7-7 to TRBJ2-3, with no clear D. This CDR3 is built from 14 residues. In germline, CDR1 is SSHAT, CDR2 FNYEAQ (reference sequence). In DNA form, the CDR3 reads TGTGCTAGCAGCTCAAATCTATTTGGAGATACGCGGTATTTT. This gives the protein CASSSNLFGDTRYF.

V gene TRBV7-2 combines with J gene TRBJ2-5; 9 nucleotides agree with TRBD2. The CDR3 covers 16 residues. The trim removed 1 base at V and 5 bases at J, leaving 8 bases unmatched. The germline gives CDR1 SGHTA, CDR2 FQGNSA. The CDR3 DNA reads as TGTGCCAGCAGCTTAGGGGAGGCTAGCGGGGCGGAGACCCAGTACTTC. Its protein product is CASSLGEASGAETQYF. The full variable domain, its missing parts supplied by reference TRBV7-2 and TRBJ2-5, is GAGVSQSPSNKVTEKGKDVELRCDPISGHTALYWYRQSLGQGLEFLIYFQGNSAPDKSGLPSDRFSAERTGGSVSTLTIQRTQQEDSAVYLCASSLGEASGAETQYFGPGTRLLVL.

This clonotype was seen repeatedly, ten times or more. The J gene is TRBJ2-3, the V gene TRBV7-9; D is possibly TRBD2 (5 bases). V was shortened by 6 bases and J by 7 bases, with 20 bases between the two germline ends. The V gene's germline CDR1 is SEHNR and CDR2 FQNEAQ (reference sequence). This CDR3 is built from 15 residues. The DNA of the CDR3 is TGTGCCAGCAGGGGAGCTAGCCTTCCCCCATATACGCAGTATTTT. This gives the protein CASRGASLPPYTQYF. Full variable domain (rest looked up from reference TRBV7-9 and TRBJ2-3): DTGVSQNPRHKITKRGQNVTFRCDPISEHNRLYWYRQTLGQGPEFLTYFQNEAQLEKSRLLSDRFSAERPKGSFSTLEIQRTEQGDSAMYLCASRGASLPPYTQYFGPGTRLTVL.

This clonotype was seen at least ten times. V is TRBV7-9 and J is TRBJ2-6; 7 bases map to TRBD1. This CDR3 spans 19 amino acids. V gave up 1 base and J gave up 0 bases; unmatched junction bases: 9. CDR1 SEHNR and CDR2 FQNEAQ come from the germline V gene (reference sequence). DNA of the CDR3: TGTGCCAGCAGCTTAGTTAACAGGGGTGAGCTCTCTGGGGCCAACGTCCTGACTTTC. It codes for CASSLVNRGELSGANVLTF.

There are many counts of this clonotype. This chain links TRBV28 with TRBJ1-6; no clear D gene. V gave up 5 bases and J gave up 6 bases, with 17 bases separating them. The germline CDR1 and CDR2 sequences are MDHEN and SYDVKM. The CDR3 spans 16 residues. CDR3 sequence (DNA): TGTGCCAGCAGTCCCGACCACCCCGCGGGTAATTCACCCCTCCACTTT. It is translated as CASSPDHPAGNSPLHF.

This clonotype was detected a few times. The J gene is TRBJ2-5, the V gene TRBV4-2; TRBD1 might be the D (6 bases). Per the germline V gene, CDR1 is LGHNA and CDR2 is YNFKEQ. V shed 1 base and J shed 3 bases, with 12 bases lying between them. The CDR3 spans 15 residues. The CDR3 region is CASSQGPQGKETQYF. The CDR3 DNA reads TGTGCCAGCAGCCAAGGGCCCCAGGGGAAAGAGACCCAGTACTTC.

The chain recombines TRBV6-2 or TRBV6-3 with TRBJ1-5; D gene ambiguous. V lost 8 bases and J lost 4, with 9 bases in between. The germline V gene encodes CDR1 MNHEY and CDR2 SVGEGT. The CDR3 runs to 12 residues. The CDR3 sequence is CASGPENQPQHF. CDR3 coding DNA: TGTGCCAGCGGTCCCGAAAATCAGCCCCAGCATTTT.

About this clonotype itself: Here the CDR3 omits its conserved ending phenylalanine or tryptophan, so a read error is the likely source. V is TRBV9 and J is TRBJ2-5; perhaps TRBD2 as D (6 bases). The CDR3 has 15 amino acids. V dropped 0 bases and J dropped 6 bases, with 15 bases sitting between them. Germline CDR1 and CDR2: SGDLS and YYNGEE. CDR3 loop: CASSVAYGAGKTQYL. The DNA of the CDR3 is TGTGCCAGCAGCGTAGCTTATGGGGCGGGAAAGACCCAGTACCTC.

This clonotype has at least ten counts. The CDR3 sequence is CSARDSGGFEQYF. The CDR3 nucleotides read TGCAGTGCTAGGGATAGCGGGGGGTTCGAGCAGTACTTC. The rearrangement links TRBV20-1 to TRBJ2-7; 10 nucleotides match TRBD2. The CDR3 runs to 13 residues. Per the germline V gene, CDR1 is DFQATT and CDR2 is SNEGSKA (reference sequence). V was clipped by 3 bases and J by 6 bases; unmatched bases: 5.

This chain uses TRBV9 with TRBJ2-1; 11 bases map to TRBD2. Per the germline V gene, CDR1 is SGDLS and CDR2 is YYNGEE. CDR3 size: 15 residues. V shed 0 bases, J shed 6 bases, and the junction held 2 bases outside the gene matches. CDR3 region: CASSVVTSGVNEQFF. Written as DNA, the CDR3 is TGTGCCAGCAGCGTAGTGACTAGCGGGGTCAATGAGCAGTTCTTC. The whole variable domain, remainder taken from reference TRBV9 and TRBJ2-1, is DSGVTQTPKHLITATGQRVTLRCSPRSGDLSVYWYQQSLDQGLQFLIQYYNGEERAKGNILERFSAQQFPDLHSELNLSSLELGDSALYFCASSVVTSGVNEQFFGPGTRLTVL.

V and J are TRBV5-6 and TRBJ1-1; TRBD1 might be the D (5 bases). The CDR3 contains 13 residues. Trimming took 4 bases from V and 8 from J, leaving 15 bases between them. Germline V gene lookup returns CDR1 SGHDT and CDR2 YYEEEE. The DNA for the CDR3 is TGTGCCAGCAGCCCCCTGGGGACCACGGAAGCTTTCTTT. Its protein is CASSPLGTTEAFF.

On this clonotype: One end of the junction does not line up with germline, which may come from a read error. The chain uses TRBV11-2 and TRBJ2-7; D is undetermined. This CDR3 region has 14 residues. The germline CDR1 and CDR2 sequences are SGHAT and FQNNGV. This CDR3 reads CASGLKRWSDEQYF. CDR3 nucleotide sequence: TGTGCCAGCGGCTTAAAAAGATGGAGCGACGAGCAGTACTTC.

This clonotype was counted at least ten times. The gene calls are TRBV5-1 and TRBJ2-5; D is unclear. CDR3 size: 10 residues. The V end was cut by 5 bases, the J end by 5 bases, with 4 bases between. The V gene's germline CDR1 is SGHRS and CDR2 YFSETQ. CDR3: CASSGETQYF. In nucleotides, the CDR3 is TGCGCCAGCAGTGGGGAGACCCAGTACTTC.

This clonotype occurred many times. V gene TRBV12-3 or TRBV12-4 combines with J gene TRBJ1-1; D is unclear. This CDR3 has 12 residues. V lost 5 bases and J lost 2, with 6 bases in between. Written as DNA, the CDR3 is TGTGCCAGCAGTCCGATTAACACTGAAGCTTTCTTT. It is translated as CASSPINTEAFF.

This clonotype was recorded once. At one boundary the junction diverges from the germline segment, which might be a read error. The V gene is TRBV12-3 or TRBV12-4, the J gene TRBJ2-7, with 9 bases fitting TRBD1. CDR3 length: 13 amino acids. The CDR3 spells CVSSPGTGMEQYF. CDR3 coding DNA: TGTGTCAGCAGTCCCGGGACAGGGATGGAGCAGTACTTC.

This clonotype was counted a few times. This chain uses TRBV5-1 with TRBJ2-7; 7 bases map to TRBD2. There are 16 residues in the CDR3. With V trimmed by 0 bases and J by 0 bases, 6 bases remained unmatched. Germline CDR1 and CDR2: SGHRS and YFSETQ. The CDR3 spells CASSLAGGAYSYEQYF. The CDR3 DNA sequence: TGCGCCAGCAGCTTGGCGGGGGGAGCTTACTCCTACGAGCAGTACTTC.

This clonotype was recorded many times. The rearrangement links TRBV6-2 or TRBV6-3 to TRBJ1-5; D might be TRBD1 (6 bases). The CDR3 is 14 residues long. From germline, CDR1 is MNHEY and CDR2 SVGEGT. The V end lost 5 bases, the J end lost 3 bases, and 11 bases lay between the germline ends. The CDR3 DNA reads TGTGCCAGCAGTAATGCAGGGGTCAATCAGCCCCAGCATTTT. This sequence encodes CASSNAGVNQPQHF.

This clonotype was detected only a few times. The V and J genes are TRBV28 and TRBJ2-1, with D tentatively TRBD1 or TRBD2 (7 bases each). Trimming cost V 10 bases and J 9 bases, with 37 bases left between them. Germline V gives CDR1 MDHEN, CDR2 SYDVKM. The CDR3 runs 19 residues. The CDR3 region has the DNA TGTGCCACCCCCCCCCCCCTGACAGGGCATCACGGCGGGGGAAGTGAGCAGTTCTTC. Its protein is CATPPPLTGHHGGGSEQFF.

This clonotype was seen a handful of times. A much larger clone lies a single base off, so this may be a read error. The chain carries TRBV29-1 and TRBJ2-5, with 13 bases aligning to TRBD2. The germline V gene encodes CDR1 SQVTM and CDR2 ANQGSEA. The CDR3 consists of 16 residues. CDR3 loop: CSVDGLAGELQETLYF. For the CDR3, the DNA is TGCAGCGTAGACGGACTAGCGGGGGAACTTCAAGAGACCCTGTACTTC. The full variable domain, rest sourced from reference TRBV29-1 and TRBJ2-5, is SAVISQKPSRDICQRGTSLTIQCQVDSQVTMMFWYRQQPGQSLTLIATANQGSEATYESGFVIDKFPISRPNLTFSTLTVSNMSPEDSSIYLCSVDGLAGELQETLYFGPGTRLLVL.

This clonotype was picked up many times. The genes are TRBV5-1 and TRBJ2-3, with 7 bases that match TRBD2. Germline loops: CDR1 SGHRS, CDR2 YFSETQ. The V and J ends lost 3 bases and 8 bases, in that order; junction bases with no gene match: 12. This CDR3 is built from 15 residues. In nucleotides, the CDR3 is TGCGCCAGCAGCTCCCGTGGGGGGGTTTACGGTACGCAGTATTTT. Protein: CASSSRGGVYGTQYF.

This clonotype has just a few counts. The rearrangement joins TRBV6-1 to TRBJ1-5; tentative D call: TRBD1 (5 bases). CDR1 and CDR2 from the germline V gene are MNHNS and SASEGT. V was clipped by 1 base and J by 4 bases, with 11 bases between them. The CDR3 spans 15 residues. CDR3 in amino acids: CASSEEGQANQPQHF. CDR3 nucleotide sequence: TGTGCCAGCAGTGAAGAGGGGCAGGCGAATCAGCCCCAGCATTTT.

There are a few counts of this clonotype. V is TRBV9 and J is TRBJ2-5; 7 bases agree with TRBD2. The CDR3 totals 15 residues. The V gene's germline CDR1 is SGDLS and CDR2 YYNGEE. Trimming at V came to 3 bases and at J to 4 bases, leaving 9 bases not matched to a gene. CDR3 sequence (DNA): TGTGCCAGCAGCGCCGCCGGGACGGGGGGAGAGACCCAGTACTTC. It specifies CASSAAGTGGETQYF.

This clonotype showed up many times. This rearrangement joins TRBV9 to TRBJ2-2, with 11 positions matching TRBD1. CDR1 and CDR2 from the germline V gene are SGDLS and YYNGEE. The CDR3 is 16 amino acids. V lost 3 bases, J lost 2 bases, and 3 bases stayed unmatched. Written as DNA, the CDR3 is TGTGCCAGCAGCGGGGGACAGGGGGATAACACCGGGGAGCTGTTTTTT. It is translated as CASSGGQGDNTGELFF.